These 10 T cell receptor beta chains were all obtained from the same sample, sequenced in a study of blood T cell repertoires in COVID-19. Clones were read by immunoSEQ multiplex PCR, and TCRdb kept only the in-frame ones, dropping some. The sample contains some 150,000 clones, about four fifths of which appear only once. Sequenced input: peripheral blood. Receptors originate from a human donor in a cohort sampled during active COVID-19.

Only one count was recorded for this clone. The gene calls are TRBV29-1 and TRBJ2-1; 13 positions match TRBD2. V lost 3 bases to trimming and J lost 7 bases; unmatched junction nucleotides: 6. The V gene's germline CDR1 is SQVTM and CDR2 ANQGSEA. The CDR3 runs 15 residues. CDR3 in amino acids: CSVETSGRIRNEQFF. Written as DNA, the CDR3 is TGCAGCGTTGAGACTAGCGGGAGGATCAGGAATGAGCAGTTCTTC.

This chain links TRBV7-2 with TRBJ2-7; TRBD2 might be the D (6 bases). Germline V gene lookup returns CDR1 SGHTA and CDR2 FQGNSA. The germline V and J ends were trimmed by 5 bases and 4 bases, with 18 bases remaining between them. The CDR3 is 15 amino acids. The CDR3 DNA follows: TGTGCCAGCAGCCCCGCCCCTAGCGAGGCATACGAGCAGTACTTC. Translated, it gives CASSPAPSEAYEQYF.

This chain joins TRBV28 and TRBJ2-1; 8 bases map to TRBD2. Germline V gene sequence: CDR1 MDHEN, CDR2 SYDVKM. This CDR3 comprises 15 residues. The junction had 14 bases not matched to a gene; V was cut back by 7 bases and J by 9 bases. The CDR3 here is CASTIPAGGTSEQFF. CDR3 sequence (DNA): TGTGCCAGCACCATTCCGGCGGGAGGTACGAGTGAGCAGTTCTTC.

To note about this clone: The germline gene is not matched at one end of the junction; a read error may be the cause. This chain uses TRBV27 with TRBJ2-7; TRBD2 matches at 12 bases. CDR1 is MNHEY and CDR2 is SMNVEV in the germline V gene (reference sequence). The CDR3 consists of 12 residues. CDR3 sequence reads: CASSRTSGTVNF. The CDR3, as DNA: TGTGCCAGCTCCCGGACTAGCGGGACGGTCAACTTC.

CDR3 region: CASSLNRAGARREQYF. The CDR3 nucleotides read TGTGCCAGCAGCTTAAATCGGGCGGGAGCCCGGCGCGAGCAGTACTTC. V is TRBV7-8 and J is TRBJ2-7, with 7 bases aligning to TRBD2. The CDR3 loop spans 16 amino acids. Trimming at V came to 2 bases and at J to 6 bases, leaving 13 bases not matched to a gene. Germline V CDR1 and CDR2: SGHVS, FQNEAQ.

The J gene is TRBJ2-7, the V gene TRBV18; a possible D gene is TRBD2 (5 bases). The germline gives CDR1 KGHSH, CDR2 LQKENI. V was trimmed by 5 bases and J by 5 bases, leaving 19 bases between them. CDR3 length equals 15 residues. The CDR3 DNA follows: TGTGCCAGCTCAGGGTCCCGGGGATCTTCGAACGAGCAGTACTTC. This codes for CASSGSRGSSNEQYF.

This clone was seen ten or more times. The V call is TRBV29-1, the J call TRBJ2-2; 8 bases fit TRBD1. Germline trimming cut 7 bases from V and 5 bases from J; bases unmatched to any gene: 9. Germline V CDR1 and CDR2: SQVTM, ANQGSEA. The CDR3 contains 14 residues. CDR3 sequence (DNA): TGCAGCGCCGGACAGGGTTGGGAGACCGGGGAGCTGTTTTTT. Translating it yields CSAGQGWETGELFF.

This rearrangement joins TRBV7-8 to TRBJ1-3, with D possibly TRBD1 on 6 matching bases. Germline V lookup: CDR1 SGHVS, CDR2 FQNEAQ. V shed 3 bases and J shed 9 bases, with 18 bases lying between them. This CDR3 has 15 residues. CDR3 protein: CASSFGGPAVGTIYF. CDR3 nucleotides: TGTGCCAGCAGCTTCGGGGGGCCCGCTGTCGGCACCATATATTTT.

J is TRBJ1-1 and V is TRBV28; D is ambiguous. The germline V gene has CDR1 MDHEN and CDR2 SYDVKM. This CDR3 is built from 13 residues. V was cut by 6 bases and J by 5 bases, with 13 bases left in between. CDR3 amino acids: CASRVGRRTEAFF. The CDR3 nucleotides read TGTGCCAGCAGGGTCGGCAGGAGGACTGAAGCTTTCTTT. The full variable domain, its missing parts supplied by reference TRBV28 and TRBJ1-1, is DVKVTQSSRYLVKRTGEKVFLECVQDMDHENMFWYRQDPGLGLRLIYFSYDVKMKEKGDIPEGYSVSREKKERFSLILESASTNQTSMYLCASRVGRRTEAFFGQGTRLTVV.

The chain links TRBV4-1 to TRBJ2-7; D may be TRBD2 (5 bases). Germline V lookup: CDR1 MGHRA, CDR2 YSYEKL. The CDR3 runs to 15 residues. V gave up 0 bases and J gave up 3 bases, with 12 bases separating them. The CDR3 sequence: CASSQDPGNYYEQYF. The CDR3 region has the DNA TGCGCCAGCAGCCAAGATCCGGGAAACTACTACGAGCAGTACTTC.